The entry below describes one TCR beta chain. The antigen is unknown. This record comes from a study of OX40 agonist ivuxolimab in advanced cancers. About the research overall: Mean age about 60 years, range 23 to 79; 82.7% male.

Sequenced by immunoSEQ multiplex PCR; TCRdb stores in-frame clones only, minus some. The sample consists of tens of thousands of clones, around 89% of them appearing once. The CDR3 spans 14 residues. Germline CDR1 ENHRY, CDR2 SYGVKD. J lost 4 bases, V lost 4 bases, and 2 bases had no gene match. Study-wide results and caveats: Some of the nonresponding patients also showed low levels of normalized T-cell clonal expansion. The study did not work out the antigen specificity of the expanded peripheral T cells.

J is TRBJ2-1 and V is TRBV10-3, with 9 bases lining up with TRBD1. Specimen: CD4+ or CD8+ T cells sorted from blood, collected in a trial of the OX40 agonist ivuxolimab. This clonotype was obtained from an adult with an advanced solid tumor such as melanoma, head and neck, liver or kidney cancer. The chain's CDR3 is CAISGTGEYNEQFF. In nucleotides, the CDR3 is TGTGCCATCAGTGGGACAGGGGAATACAATGAGCAGTTCTTC.